One T cell receptor beta chain is described in this entry. What it binds is not known. The sample is drawn from a study of cytotoxic CD8 clonotypes in ibrutinib-treated CLL. Whole-study findings and limits: An increase in clonality occurred at ibrutinib response, followed by a return toward baseline at progression.

Profiling relied on immunoSEQ multiplex PCR, and the TCRdb table lists in-frame clones only, not all of them. The sample records about 300,000 clones, 76% being singletons. This CDR3 has 14 residues. V dropped 6 bases and J dropped 2; count of bases not matched to a gene: 6. CDR1 is SGHVS, CDR2 FQNEAQ, per germline. The chain is built from TRBV7-8 and TRBJ1-2, with 7 bases aligning to TRBD1. The material was PBMCs, obtained at disease progression, from a patient treated with ibrutinib. This TCR derives from a human donor with chronic lymphocytic leukemia. CDR3 amino acids: CASRDPGQNYGYTF. CDR3 nucleotides: TGTGCCAGCAGGGATCCGGGACAGAACTATGGCTACACCTTC.